This TCR beta chain was found in a study of T cells in Graves' hyperthyroidism and ophthalmopathy. General study results and limits: Blood also carried most thyroid clonotypes expanded above 0.001.

This clonotype was detected many times. Its antigen remains unidentified. RNA transcripts provided the source from which TCR beta CDR3 regions were amplified. With the HTBI primer set, the TCR CDR3 went through a first round of RT-PCR. TCRdb independently ran MiXCR on the multiplex PCR reads; one entry per CDR3 protein. Here the sample spans about 620,000 distinct CDR3 sequences, about a sixth being singletons. Patients were excluded because of uncontrolled infection, other autoimmune disease, pregnancy or lactation. This receptor was taken from a woman aged 25 to 39 with Graves' hyperthyroidism. Source material: blood.

The CDR3 sequence is CASSLFGREGIYEQYF. The CDR3 DNA is TGTGCCAGCAGTTTATTCGGGCGGGAGGGAATCTACGAGCAGTACTTC. The chain joins TRBV27 to TRBJ2-7, with 9 bases aligning to TRBD2. The length of the CDR3 is 16 residues. Germline V gene lookup returns CDR1 MNHEY and CDR2 SMNVEV (reference sequence). The V segment lost 1 base and the J segment 3 bases; nucleotides outside the gene matches: 7.